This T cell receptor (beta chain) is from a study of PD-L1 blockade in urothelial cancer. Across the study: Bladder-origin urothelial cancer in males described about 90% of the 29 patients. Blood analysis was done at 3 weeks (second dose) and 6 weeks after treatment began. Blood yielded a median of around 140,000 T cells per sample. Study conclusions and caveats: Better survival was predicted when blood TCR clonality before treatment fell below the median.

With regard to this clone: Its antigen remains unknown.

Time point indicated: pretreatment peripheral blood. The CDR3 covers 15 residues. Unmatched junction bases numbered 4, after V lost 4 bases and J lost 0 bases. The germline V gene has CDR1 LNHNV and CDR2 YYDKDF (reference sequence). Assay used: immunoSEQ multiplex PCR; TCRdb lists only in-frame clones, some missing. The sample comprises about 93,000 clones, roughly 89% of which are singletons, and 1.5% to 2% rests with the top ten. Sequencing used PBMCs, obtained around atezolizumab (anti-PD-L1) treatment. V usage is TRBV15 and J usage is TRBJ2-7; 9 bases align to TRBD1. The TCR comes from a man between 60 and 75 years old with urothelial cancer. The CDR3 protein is CATSKGDRASYEQYF. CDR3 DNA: TGTGCCACCAGCAAGGGGGACAGGGCCTCCTACGAGCAGTACTTC.